Listed below are T cell receptor beta chains from one sample, sequenced in a study of immune evolution from preneoplasia to lung adenocarcinoma. Profiling relied on immunoSEQ multiplex PCR, and the TCRdb table lists in-frame clones only, not all of them. The sample shows 6,500 to 9,000 clones, approximately 85% of them seen only once. Sequencing used FFPE minimally invasive lung adenocarcinoma tissue. These receptors originate from a person older than 75 with lung adenocarcinoma. Each CDR3 is given with its conserved first and last residue. D genes are given only for firm matches. Not every row has a clone size; where given, it reads once, few, many or a size class.

-,TRBJ1-5,TRBD1,TRBV2,CASNSQGLNQPQHF,TGTGCCAGCAATTCACAGGGGTTAAATCAGCCCCAGCATTTT
-,TRBJ2-1,-,TRBV30,CAWSPTWGGWYNEQFF,TGTGCCTGGAGTCCAACATGGGGGGGCTGGTACAATGAGCAGTTCTTC
-,TRBJ2-2,-,TRBV6-4,CASSGDNTGELFF,TGTGCCAGCAGTGGGGACAACACCGGGGAGCTGTTTTTT
-,TRBJ1-5,-,TRBV19,CASTNSLSLDQPQHF,TGTGCCAGTACTAACAGCCTTTCATTGGATCAGCCCCAGCATTTT
-,TRBJ2-4,-,TRBV18,CASSSGADSNWGIQYF,TGTGCCAGCTCATCGGGGGCCGACTCGAACTGGGGGATTCAGTACTTC
-,TRBJ2-2,TRBD1,TRBV4-2,CASSRRDSRSGELFF,TGTGCCAGCAGCCGACGGGACAGCCGGTCCGGGGAGCTGTTTTTT
once,TRBJ1-1,-,TRBV19,CASSTGEGGAEGF,TGTGCCAGTAGTACCGGTGAAGGGGGAGCGGAAGGCTTT
-,TRBJ2-3,-,TRBV4-3,CASSQDSSFSADTQYF,TGCGCCAGCAGCCAAGATAGCAGCTTTAGCGCAGATACGCAGTATTTT
-,TRBJ2-3,-,TRBV11-2,CASSLVRAYTDTQYF,TGTGCCAGCAGCTTAGTGAGGGCCTACACAGATACGCAGTATTTT
-,TRBJ2-5,-,TRBV7-8,CASSLAHGQQETQYF,TGTGCCAGCAGCTTAGCGCATGGCCAGCAAGAGACCCAGTACTTC
-,TRBJ1-1,-,TRBV11-2,CASSLFIGNTEAFF,TGTGCCAGCAGCTTGTTCATAGGGAACACTGAAGCTTTCTTT
few,TRBJ2-7,TRBD2,TRBV6-6,CASTPGLAGDYEQYF,TGTGCCAGCACCCCGGGACTAGCGGGAGACTACGAGCAGTACTTC
-,TRBJ1-2,-,TRBV5-1,CASSPTPSSVYGYTF,TGCGCCAGCAGCCCTACCCCTTCCTCAGTCTATGGCTACACCTTC
-,TRBJ2-5,TRBD2,TRBV4-3,CASSQEGTSGETQYF,TGCGCCAGCAGCCAAGAGGGGACTAGCGGAGAGACCCAGTACTTC
-,TRBJ2-1,-,TRBV28,CASSHTGILQYEQFF,TGTGCCAGCAGCCACACAGGGATTCTCCAATATGAGCAGTTCTTC
-,TRBJ1-1,-,TRBV29-1,CSVKIQGGTEAFF,TGCAGCGTGAAAATTCAGGGAGGCACTGAAGCTTTCTTT
-,TRBJ1-5,-,TRBV6-5,CASSSGSGMGQPQHF,TGTGCCAGCAGTTCGGGTTCAGGCATGGGTCAGCCCCAGCATTTT
-,TRBJ2-7,-,TRBV7-8,CASSSTGFLYEQYF,TGTGCCAGCAGCTCTACAGGATTTCTATACGAGCAGTACTTC
-,TRBJ1-2,-,TRBV2,CASDRGAGYTF,TGTGCCAGCGATCGGGGGGCTGGCTACACCTTC
-,TRBJ1-3,TRBD1,TRBV30,CAWSGTGGYTIYF,TGTGCCTGGAGTGGGACAGGGGGGTACACCATATATTTT
-,TRBJ2-3,TRBD2,TRBV6-4,CASSEVAGLAGRTNTDTQYF,TGTGCCAGCAGTGAAGTAGCGGGACTAGCGGGCCGTACGAACACAGATACGCAGTATTTT
-,TRBJ2-1,-,TRBV28,CASGADSSSYNEQFF,TGTGCCAGCGGGGCGGACAGCAGCTCCTACAATGAGCAGTTCTTC
-,TRBJ1-1,-,TRBV11-2,CASSLGQGSRNTEAFF,TGTGCCAGCAGCTTAGGCCAGGGATCACGGAACACTGAAGCTTTCTTT
once,TRBJ1-5,-,TRBV19,CASSIRPPAGNQPQHF,TGTGCCAGTAGTATACGGCCCCCGGCGGGCAATCAGCCCCAGCATTTT
-,TRBJ2-1,TRBD1,TRBV5-1,CASSPGQGAYNEQFF,TGCGCCAGCAGCCCCGGACAGGGGGCGTACAATGAGCAGTTCTTC
-,TRBJ2-7,-,TRBV9,CASSVAETFSEQYF,TGTGCCAGCAGCGTAGCCGAAACTTTTAGCGAGCAGTACTTC
-,TRBJ2-7,-,TRBV7-7,CASSLYDGYEQYF,TGTGCTAGCAGCTTGTATGATGGGTACGAGCAGTACTTC
-,TRBJ1-3,-,TRBV5-4,CASSAGTAGNTIYF,TGTGCCAGCAGCGCCGGGACCGCGGGAAACACCATATATTTT
once,TRBJ1-1,TRBD1,TRBV29-1,CSVRRTGMNTEAFF,TGCAGCGTCAGAAGGACAGGCATGAACACTGAAGCTTTCTTT
-,TRBJ1-1,-,TRBV5-2,CASSQPGSGDSEAFF,TGCGCCAGCAGCCAGCCTGGGAGTGGGGACTCTGAAGCTTTCTTT
once,TRBJ1-1,-,TRBV5-4,CASSLDRGEAFF,TGTGCCAGCAGCTTGGATCGGGGGGAAGCTTTCTTT
-,TRBJ1-1,-,TRBV15,CATSGGGRQTEAFF,TGTGCCACCAGCGGTGGGGGACGGCAGACTGAAGCTTTCTTT
-,TRBJ2-7,-,TRBV7-9,CASSLAGGGPYF,TGTGCCAGCAGCTTAGCCGGAGGGGGGCCGTACTTC
-,TRBJ1-5,-,TRBV6-1,CASSEALGVNQPQHF,TGTGCCAGCAGTGAAGCGTTAGGGGTCAATCAGCCCCAGCATTTT
-,TRBJ1-6,-,TRBV4-1,CASSQDRQLPPLHF,TGCGCCAGCAGCCAAGATCGTCAGTTGCCACCCCTCCACTTT
-,TRBJ2-5,TRBD2,TRBV9,CASSVGLAGGGETQYF,TGTGCCAGCAGCGTAGGACTAGCGGGGGGGGGAGAGACCCAGTACTTC
-,TRBJ2-1,-,TRBV6-1,CASSATPAVEQFF,TGTGCCAGCAGCGCAACTCCCGCCGTAGAGCAGTTCTTC
-,TRBJ2-3,TRBD2,TRBV6-6,CASGRGGKADTQYF,TGTGCCAGCGGTCGCGGGGGTAAGGCAGATACGCAGTATTTT
-,TRBJ1-2,TRBD1,TRBV18,CASSPPGGNYGYTF,TGTGCCAGCTCACCCCCAGGGGGGAACTATGGCTACACCTTC
once,TRBJ2-2,-,TRBV7-3,CASSPGPLSAGELFF,TGTGCCAGCAGCCCGGGACCCCTATCTGCCGGGGAGCTGTTTTTT
-,TRBJ1-4,TRBD1,TRBV9,CASSARGRREKLFF,TGTGCCAGCAGCGCCAGGGGGCGCCGGGAAAAACTGTTTTTT
-,TRBJ2-1,TRBD2,TRBV7-2,CASSKATSGSNEQFF,TGTGCCAGCAGCAAAGCCACTAGCGGGAGTAATGAGCAGTTCTTC
-,TRBJ1-5,-,TRBV11-2,CASSLEGTRGQPQHF,TGTGCCAGCAGCTTAGAAGGGACCCGCGGTCAGCCCCAGCATTTT
few,TRBJ2-7,TRBD2,TRBV9,CASSVGLAANSYEQYF,TGTGCCAGCAGCGTAGGGCTAGCGGCCAACTCCTACGAGCAGTACTTC
once,TRBJ2-5,-,TRBV11-3,CASSTAGGGETQYF,TGTGCCAGCAGCACGGCAGGCGGCGGAGAGACCCAGTACTTC
-,TRBJ1-2,-,TRBV30,CAWKLGGTSPYGYTF,TGTGCCTGGAAGTTAGGAGGGACCTCTCCCTATGGCTACACCTTC
-,TRBJ2-5,-,TRBV30,CAWSVLPIRETQYF,TGTGCCTGGAGTGTACTACCGATTCGGGAGACCCAGTACTTC
-,TRBJ1-5,-,TRBV30,CAWSDNVQPQHF,TGTGCCTGGAGTGACAATGTTCAGCCCCAGCATTTT
-,TRBJ2-7,TRBD1,TRBV5-4,CASSPGQDLLGEQYF,TGTGCCAGCAGCCCAGGACAGGATCTCCTAGGCGAGCAGTACTTC
-,TRBJ2-6,-,TRBV7-3,CASSPDRPSGANVLTF,TGTGCCAGCAGCCCCGACAGGCCCTCTGGGGCCAACGTCCTGACTTTC
once,TRBJ2-3,-,TRBV30,CAWSVKDTQYF,TGTGCCTGGAGTGTAAAGGATACGCAGTATTTT
-,TRBJ2-1,TRBD2,TRBV2,CASSFGLAGVNYNEQFF,TGTGCCAGCAGTTTTGGACTAGCGGGCGTAAATTACAATGAGCAGTTCTTC
-,TRBJ1-2,-,TRBV5-1,CASSLVQGSYGYTF,TGCGCCAGCAGCTTGGTACAGGGCTCCTATGGCTACACCTTC
-,TRBJ2-7,TRBD2,TRBV5-1,CASSPTGTSEYEQYF,TGCGCCAGCAGCCCAACCGGGACTAGCGAGTACGAGCAGTACTTC
-,TRBJ2-3,-,TRBV6-5,CASSSGHTQYF,TGTGCCAGCAGTTCGGGCCATACGCAGTATTTT
-,TRBJ2-5,-,TRBV5-6,CASSTLGLGGQETQYF,TGTGCCAGCAGTACTTTAGGGTTGGGGGGACAAGAGACCCAGTACTTC